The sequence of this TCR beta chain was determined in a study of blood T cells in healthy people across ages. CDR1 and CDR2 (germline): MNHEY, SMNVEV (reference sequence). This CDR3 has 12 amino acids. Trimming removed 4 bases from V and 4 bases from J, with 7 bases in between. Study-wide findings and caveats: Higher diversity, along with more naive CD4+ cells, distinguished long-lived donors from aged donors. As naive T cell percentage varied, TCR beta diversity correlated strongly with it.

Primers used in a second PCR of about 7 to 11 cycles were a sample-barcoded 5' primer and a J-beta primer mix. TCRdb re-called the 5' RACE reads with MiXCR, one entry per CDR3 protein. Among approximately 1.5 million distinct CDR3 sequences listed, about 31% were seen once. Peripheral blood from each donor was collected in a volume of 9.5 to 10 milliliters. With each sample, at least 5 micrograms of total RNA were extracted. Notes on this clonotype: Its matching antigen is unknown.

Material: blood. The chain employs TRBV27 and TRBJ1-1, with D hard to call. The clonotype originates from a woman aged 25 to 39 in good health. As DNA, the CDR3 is TGTGCCAGCAGTTCAGGACCCACTGAAGCTTTCTTT. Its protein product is CASSSGPTEAFF.